The sequence of this T cell receptor beta chain was determined in a study of blood T cell repertoires in COVID-19. Across the whole study: Collection of acute and convalescent COVID-19 samples took place in the United States, Italy and Spain. PBMCs, B-cell-depleted T cells, or T cells were the source of the cDNA or gDNA that made up the material.

Enrollment of patients from Seattle took place during active infection, with longitudinal follow-up. Original analysis: Amplified reference gene primers provided the basis for estimating nucleated cell counts. Clones were sequenced by immunoSEQ multiplex PCR, and TCRdb holds only the in-frame ones, with some missing. The DNA gave D and trimming, while V, J and clone size come from that table. Seen here are around 53,000 clones, about 86% observed once, and the top ten hold roughly 6.5%. CDR1 and CDR2 from the germline V gene are ENHRY and SYGVKD. After removal of 3 bases from V and 0 bases from J, the junction contained 4 bases not matched to a gene. The CDR3 covers 16 residues.

The source of this sequence is a woman aged 55 to 70 with COVID-19, enrolled during active disease. The sequenced sample consisted of peripheral blood. The chain is built from TRBV10-3 and TRBJ2-3, with 9 positions matching TRBD2. CDR3 loop: CAISELAGSSTDTQYF. In DNA form, the CDR3 reads TGTGCCATCAGTGAACTAGCGGGCTCCAGCACAGATACGCAGTATTTT.